The clone carrying this T cell receptor (gamma chain) was seen a handful of times. Antigen: not known. The template was reverse-transcribed extracted RNA. Pooled V-gene forward primers with one constant-region reverse primer generated the CDR3 amplicons by multiplex PCR. TCRdb made new clone calls on the multiplex PCR reads using CATT. This table has 25,000 to 35,000 gamma-chain clones, around 20% appearing once. In germline, CDR1 is GITISATS, CDR2 ISYDGTV (reference sequence). This CDR3 is 13 amino acids long. V lost 1 base and J lost 6; bases outside the gene matches: 6. This specimen comes from a study of Vδ1+ human thymocytes. General study points: In the thymus, TRG and TRD repertoires looked highly polyclonal with Gaussian CDR3 lengths.

The origin of this receptor is a boy in the first two years of life who had congenital heart surgery. The J gene is TRGJ1 or TRGJ2, the V gene TRGV9. The material sequenced was Vdelta1+ gamma-delta thymocytes from the thymus. Subset in this sample: FACS-sorted CD3+ TCRalphabeta- TCRVdelta1+ TCRVdelta2- thymocytes. For the CDR3, the DNA is TGTGCCTTGTGGGAGGTTGGTTGTTATAAGAAACTCTTT. The encoded protein is CALWEVGCYKKLF.